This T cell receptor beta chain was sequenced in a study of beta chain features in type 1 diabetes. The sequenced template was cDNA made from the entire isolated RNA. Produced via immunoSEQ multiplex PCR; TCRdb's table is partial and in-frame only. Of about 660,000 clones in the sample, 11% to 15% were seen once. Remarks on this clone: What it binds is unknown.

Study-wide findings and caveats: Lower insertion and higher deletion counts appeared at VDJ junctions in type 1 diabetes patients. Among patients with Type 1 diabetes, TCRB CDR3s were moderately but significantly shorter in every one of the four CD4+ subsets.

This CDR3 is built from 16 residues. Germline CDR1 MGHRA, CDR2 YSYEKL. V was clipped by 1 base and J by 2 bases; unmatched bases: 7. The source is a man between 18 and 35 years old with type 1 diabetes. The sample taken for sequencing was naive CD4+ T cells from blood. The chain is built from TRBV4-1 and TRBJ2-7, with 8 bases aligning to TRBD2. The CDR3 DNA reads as TGCGCCAGCAGCCAAGGGGCTAGCGGGTCCCCCTACGAGCAGTACTTC. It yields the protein CASSQGASGSPYEQYF.